This T cell receptor (beta chain) was captured by sequencing in a study of control samples from healthy donors and cancer patients. The V gene's germline CDR1 is MGHDK and CDR2 SYGVNS. CDR3 length equals 17 residues. V lost 1 base to trimming and J lost 0 bases, with 14 bases between them. Sequenced by immunoSEQ multiplex PCR; TCRdb stores in-frame clones only, minus some. The table includes about 150,000 clones, approximately 91% detected once. V and J are TRBV25-1 and TRBJ2-3; perhaps TRBD1 as D (7 bases). The receptor was isolated from a man aged 25-40 years in good health. The sequencing input was blood. The CDR3 region has the DNA TGTGCCAGCAGTGAATCACGCGGGACAGCGAGCACAGATACGCAGTATTTT. Encoded protein: CASSESRGTASTDTQYF. The entire variable domain, with the rest obtained from reference TRBV25-1 and TRBJ2-3, is as follows: EADIYQTPRYLVIGTGKKITLECSQTMGHDKMYWYQQDPGMELHLIHYSYGVNSTEKGDLSSESTVSRIRTEHFPLTLESARPSHTSQYLCASSESRGTASTDTQYFGPGTRLTVL.